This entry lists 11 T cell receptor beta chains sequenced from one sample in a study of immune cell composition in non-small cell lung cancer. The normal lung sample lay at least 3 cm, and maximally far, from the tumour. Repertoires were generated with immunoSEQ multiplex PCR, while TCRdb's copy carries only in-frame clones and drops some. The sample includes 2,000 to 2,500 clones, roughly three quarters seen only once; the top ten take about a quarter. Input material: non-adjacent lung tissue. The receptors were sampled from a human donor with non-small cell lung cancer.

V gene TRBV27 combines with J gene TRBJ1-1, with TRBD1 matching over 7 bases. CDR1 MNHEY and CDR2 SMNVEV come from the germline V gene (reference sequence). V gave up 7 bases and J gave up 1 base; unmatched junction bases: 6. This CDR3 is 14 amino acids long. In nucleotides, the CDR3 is TGTGCCAGCAACTACAGGGGTGGGAACACTGAAGCTTTCTTT. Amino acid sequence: CASNYRGGNTEAFF.

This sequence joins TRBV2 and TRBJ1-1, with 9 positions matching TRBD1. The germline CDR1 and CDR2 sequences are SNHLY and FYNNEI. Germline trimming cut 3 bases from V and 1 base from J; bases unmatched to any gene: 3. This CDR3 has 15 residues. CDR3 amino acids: CASSDTGGPNTEAFF. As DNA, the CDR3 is TGTGCCAGCAGTGATACAGGGGGCCCGAACACTGAAGCTTTCTTT.

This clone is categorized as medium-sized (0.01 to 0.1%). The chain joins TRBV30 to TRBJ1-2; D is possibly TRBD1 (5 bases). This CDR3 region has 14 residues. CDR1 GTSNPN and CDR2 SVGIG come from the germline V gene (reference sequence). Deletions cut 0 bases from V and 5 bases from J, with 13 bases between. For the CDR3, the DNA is TGTGCCTGGAGTGTAGGCAGGGTGGAATATGGCTACACCTTC. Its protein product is CAWSVGRVEYGYTF. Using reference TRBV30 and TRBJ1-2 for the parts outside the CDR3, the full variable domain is SQTIHQWPATLVQPVGSPLSLECTVEGTSNPNLYWYRQAAGRGLQLLFYSVGIGQISSEVPQNLSASRPQDRQFILSSKKLLLSDSGFYLCAWSVGRVEYGYTFGSGTRLTVV.

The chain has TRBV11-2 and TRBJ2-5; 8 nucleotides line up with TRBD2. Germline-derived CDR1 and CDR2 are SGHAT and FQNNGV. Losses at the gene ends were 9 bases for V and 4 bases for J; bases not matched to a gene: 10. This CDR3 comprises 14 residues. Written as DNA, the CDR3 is TGTGCCAGTCGATTCGGGGGGGCCGGAGAGACCCAGTACTTC. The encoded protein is CASRFGGAGETQYF.

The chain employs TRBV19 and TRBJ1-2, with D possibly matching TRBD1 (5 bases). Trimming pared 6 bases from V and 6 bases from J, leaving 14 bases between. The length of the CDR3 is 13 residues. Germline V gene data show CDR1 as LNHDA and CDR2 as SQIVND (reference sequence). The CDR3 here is CASSPGGPDGYTF. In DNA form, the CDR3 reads TGTGCCAGTAGCCCCGGGGGTCCTGATGGCTACACCTTC.

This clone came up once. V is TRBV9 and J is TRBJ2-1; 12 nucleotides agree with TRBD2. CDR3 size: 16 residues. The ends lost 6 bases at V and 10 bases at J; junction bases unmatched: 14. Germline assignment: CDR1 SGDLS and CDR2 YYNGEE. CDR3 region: CASNETSGGYSGEQFF. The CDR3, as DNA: TGTGCCAGCAACGAGACTAGCGGGGGCTATTCGGGGGAGCAGTTCTTC.

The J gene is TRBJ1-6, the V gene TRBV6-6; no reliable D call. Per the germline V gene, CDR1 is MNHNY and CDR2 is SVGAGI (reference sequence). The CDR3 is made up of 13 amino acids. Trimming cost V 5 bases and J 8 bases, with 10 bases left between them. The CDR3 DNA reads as TGTGCCAGCAGTCAACAGAGTCATTCACCCCTCCACTTT. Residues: CASSQQSHSPLHF.

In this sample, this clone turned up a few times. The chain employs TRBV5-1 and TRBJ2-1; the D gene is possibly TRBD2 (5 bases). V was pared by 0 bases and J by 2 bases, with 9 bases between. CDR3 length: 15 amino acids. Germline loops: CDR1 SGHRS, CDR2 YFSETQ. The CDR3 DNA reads TGCGCCAGCAGCTTGGGACAACTAGCCTACAATGAGCAGTTCTTC. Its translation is CASSLGQLAYNEQFF.

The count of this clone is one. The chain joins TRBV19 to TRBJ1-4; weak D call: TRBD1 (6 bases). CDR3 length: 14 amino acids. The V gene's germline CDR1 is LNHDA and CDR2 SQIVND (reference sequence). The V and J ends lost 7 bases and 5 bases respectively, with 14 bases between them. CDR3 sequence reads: CASNTGHRNEKLFF. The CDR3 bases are TGTGCCAGTAACACGGGACACAGGAATGAAAAACTGTTTTTT.

CDR3 protein: CASGQFKDGYTF. CDR3 bases: TGTGCCAGCGGACAGTTTAAAGACGGCTACACCTTC. This chain links TRBV28 with TRBJ1-2; perhaps TRBD1 as D (6 bases). The germline CDR1 and CDR2 sequences are MDHEN and SYDVKM. V was trimmed by 8 bases and J by 8 bases, leaving 15 bases between them. CDR3 length: 12 residues.

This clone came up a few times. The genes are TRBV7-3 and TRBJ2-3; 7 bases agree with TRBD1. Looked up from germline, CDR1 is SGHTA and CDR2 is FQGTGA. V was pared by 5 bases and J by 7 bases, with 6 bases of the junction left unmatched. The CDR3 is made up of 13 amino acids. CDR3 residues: CASSVGGANTQYF. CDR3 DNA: TGTGCCAGCAGCGTAGGGGGCGCAAATACGCAGTATTTT.